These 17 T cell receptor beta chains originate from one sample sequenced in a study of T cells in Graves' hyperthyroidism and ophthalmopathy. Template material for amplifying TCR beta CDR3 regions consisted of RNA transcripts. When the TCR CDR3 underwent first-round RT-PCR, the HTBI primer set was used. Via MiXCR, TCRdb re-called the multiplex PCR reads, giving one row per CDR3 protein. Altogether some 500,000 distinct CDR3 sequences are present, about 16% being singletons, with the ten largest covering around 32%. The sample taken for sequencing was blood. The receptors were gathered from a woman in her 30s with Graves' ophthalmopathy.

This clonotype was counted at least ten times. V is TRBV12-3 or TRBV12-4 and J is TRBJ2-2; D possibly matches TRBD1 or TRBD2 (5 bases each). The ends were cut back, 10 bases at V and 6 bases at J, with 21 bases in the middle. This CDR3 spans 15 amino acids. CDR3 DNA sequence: TGTGCCATGACAACCGGGACGGGCGAATCCGGGGAGCTGTTTTTT. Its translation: CAMTTGTGESGELFF.

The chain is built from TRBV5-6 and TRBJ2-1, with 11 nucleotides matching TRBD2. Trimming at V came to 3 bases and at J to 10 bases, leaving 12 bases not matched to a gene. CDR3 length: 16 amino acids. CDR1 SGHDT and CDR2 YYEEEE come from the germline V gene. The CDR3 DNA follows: TGTGCCAGCAGCTCGACCGGGACTAGCGGAGTCTGGGAGCAGTTCTTC. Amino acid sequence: CASSSTGTSGVWEQFF.

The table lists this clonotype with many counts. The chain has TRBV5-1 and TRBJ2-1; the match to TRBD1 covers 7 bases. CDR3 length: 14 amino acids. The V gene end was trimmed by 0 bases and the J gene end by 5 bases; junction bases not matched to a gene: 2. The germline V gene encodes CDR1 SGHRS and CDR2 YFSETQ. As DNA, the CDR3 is TGCGCCAGCAGCTTGGGACAGGGACACAATGAGCAGTTCTTC. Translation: CASSLGQGHNEQFF.

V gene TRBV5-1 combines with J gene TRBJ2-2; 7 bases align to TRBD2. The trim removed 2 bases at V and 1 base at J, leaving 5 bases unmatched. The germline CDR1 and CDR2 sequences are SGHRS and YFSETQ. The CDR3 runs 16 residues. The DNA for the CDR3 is TGCGCCAGCAGCTTTTTGTCTAGCGGGAACACCGGGGAGCTGTTTTTT. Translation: CASSFLSSGNTGELFF.

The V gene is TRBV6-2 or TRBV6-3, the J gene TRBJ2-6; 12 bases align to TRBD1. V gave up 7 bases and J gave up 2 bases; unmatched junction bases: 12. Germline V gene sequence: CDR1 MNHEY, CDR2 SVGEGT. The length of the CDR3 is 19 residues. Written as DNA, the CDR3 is TGTGCCAGCAACGCGATCCCGGGGACAGGGGGCACTGGGGCCAACGTCCTGACTTTC. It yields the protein CASNAIPGTGGTGANVLTF.

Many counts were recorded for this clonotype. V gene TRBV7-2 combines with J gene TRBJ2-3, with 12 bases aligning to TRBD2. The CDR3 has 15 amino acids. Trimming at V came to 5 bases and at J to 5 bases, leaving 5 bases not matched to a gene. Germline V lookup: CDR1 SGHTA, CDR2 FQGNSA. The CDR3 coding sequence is TGTGCCAGCAGCCTCCGACTAGCGGGAGTAGATACGCAGTATTTT. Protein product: CASSLRLAGVDTQYF.

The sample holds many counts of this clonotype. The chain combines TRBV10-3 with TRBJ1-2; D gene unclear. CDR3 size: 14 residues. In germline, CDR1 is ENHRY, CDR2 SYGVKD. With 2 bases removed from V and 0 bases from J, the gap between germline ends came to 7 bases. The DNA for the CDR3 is TGTGCCATCAGTGAGAACAGTCCTAACTATGGCTACACCTTC. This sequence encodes CAISENSPNYGYTF.

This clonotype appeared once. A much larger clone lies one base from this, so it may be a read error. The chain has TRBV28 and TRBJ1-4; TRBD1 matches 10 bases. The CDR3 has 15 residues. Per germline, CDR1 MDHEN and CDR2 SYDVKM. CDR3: CASSRQGATNEELFF. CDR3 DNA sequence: TGTGCCAGCAGTCGACAGGGGGCAACTAATGAAGAACTGTTTTTT.

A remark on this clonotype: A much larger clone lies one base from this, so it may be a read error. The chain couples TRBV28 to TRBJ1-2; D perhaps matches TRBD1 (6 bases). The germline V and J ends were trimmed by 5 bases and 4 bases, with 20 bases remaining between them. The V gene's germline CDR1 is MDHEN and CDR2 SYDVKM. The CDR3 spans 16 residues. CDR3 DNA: TGTGCCAGCAGTCGCGGACAGAATCTGGGACGCTATGGCTACACCTTC. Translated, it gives CASSRGQNLGRYGYTF.

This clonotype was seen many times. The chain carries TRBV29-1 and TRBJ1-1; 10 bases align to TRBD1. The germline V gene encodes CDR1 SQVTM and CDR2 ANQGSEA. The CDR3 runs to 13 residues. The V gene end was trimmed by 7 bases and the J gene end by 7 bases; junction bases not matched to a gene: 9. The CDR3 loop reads CSGRQGARGEAFF. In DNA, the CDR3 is TGCAGCGGAAGACAGGGGGCTAGGGGTGAAGCTTTCTTT.

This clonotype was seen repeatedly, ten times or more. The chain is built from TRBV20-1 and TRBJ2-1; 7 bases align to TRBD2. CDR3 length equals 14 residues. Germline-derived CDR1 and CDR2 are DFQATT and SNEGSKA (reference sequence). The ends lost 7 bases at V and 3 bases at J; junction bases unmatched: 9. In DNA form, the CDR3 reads TGCAGTGTCAAAGGGGCTAGCGGCTACAATGAGCAGTTCTTC. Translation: CSVKGASGYNEQFF.

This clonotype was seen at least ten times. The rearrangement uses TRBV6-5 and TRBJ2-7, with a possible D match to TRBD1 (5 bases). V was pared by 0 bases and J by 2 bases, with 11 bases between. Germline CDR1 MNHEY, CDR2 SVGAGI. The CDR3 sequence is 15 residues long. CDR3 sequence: CASSYSGHRTYEQYF. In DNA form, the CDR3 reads TGTGCCAGCAGTTACTCAGGACACCGGACCTACGAGCAGTACTTC.

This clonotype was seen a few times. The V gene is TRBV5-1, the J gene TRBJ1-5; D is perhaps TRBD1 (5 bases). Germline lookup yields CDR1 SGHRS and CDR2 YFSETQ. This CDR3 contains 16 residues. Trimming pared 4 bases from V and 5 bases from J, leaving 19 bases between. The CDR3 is CASSPEPGLPHQPQHF. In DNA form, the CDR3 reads TGCGCCAGCAGCCCGGAACCGGGGCTACCCCATCAGCCCCAGCATTTT.

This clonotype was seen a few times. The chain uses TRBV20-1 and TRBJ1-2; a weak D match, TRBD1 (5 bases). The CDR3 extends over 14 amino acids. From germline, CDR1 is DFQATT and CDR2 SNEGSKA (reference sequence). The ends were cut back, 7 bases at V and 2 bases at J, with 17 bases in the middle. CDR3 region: CSDTGGGSNYGYTF. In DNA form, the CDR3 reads TGCAGTGATACGGGCGGGGGGAGCAACTATGGCTACACCTTC.

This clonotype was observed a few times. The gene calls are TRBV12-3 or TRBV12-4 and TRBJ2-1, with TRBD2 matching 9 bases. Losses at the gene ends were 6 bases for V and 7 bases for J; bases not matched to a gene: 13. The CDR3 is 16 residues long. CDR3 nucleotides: TGTGCCAGCAGCTCCGTGCCAGCGGGAGGACATAATGAGCAGTTCTTC. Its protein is CASSSVPAGGHNEQFF.

CDR3 nucleotides: TGTGCCGGGGCCGGGACAGGGGAGACAGATACGCAGTATTTT. Translating it yields CAGAGTGETDTQYF. The rearrangement links TRBV6-1 to TRBJ2-3; TRBD1 matches 10 bases. V shed 11 bases, J shed 3 bases, and the junction held 8 bases outside the gene matches. Looked up from germline, CDR1 is MNHNS and CDR2 is SASEGT. CDR3 size: 14 residues.

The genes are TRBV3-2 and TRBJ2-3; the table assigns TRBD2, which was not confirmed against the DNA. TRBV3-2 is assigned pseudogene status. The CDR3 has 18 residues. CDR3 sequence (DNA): TGTGCCAGCAGCTGGTCCCGGGCTAGCGGGAGGGCCAAAGATACGCAGTATTTT. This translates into CASSWSRASGRAKDTQYF.